The 30 T cell receptor beta chains below all came from one sample that was sequenced in a study of T cell repertoires in cytomegalovirus infection. TCRdb called the reads again in MiXCR, with one record for every CDR3 protein. The table includes fewer than 400,000 distinct CDR3 sequences, around 18% detected once. Sequenced input: PBMCs. These receptors all come from a human donor in good health (CMV status not recorded). Some clones in this sample may be carry-over from other donors' samples.

This clonotype was counted a few times. This chain connects TRBV28 to TRBJ1-6; D unresolved. CDR3 length equals 14 residues. CDR1 and CDR2 from the germline V gene are MDHEN and SYDVKM. With 6 bases removed from V and 10 bases from J, the gap between germline ends came to 16 bases. CDR3 protein: CASSLRQVVSPLHF. For the CDR3, the DNA is TGTGCCAGCAGCCTTCGTCAGGTTGTATCACCCCTCCACTTT.

This clonotype has a count of ten or more. In nucleotides, the CDR3 is TGTGCCAGCAGCGACGGACGGAGGAACACCGGGGAGCTGTTTTTT. As protein: CASSDGRRNTGELFF. The gene calls are TRBV7-2 and TRBJ2-2; D is ambiguous. This CDR3 is 15 amino acids long. Trimming removed 5 bases from V and 1 base from J, with 11 bases in between. CDR1 and CDR2 (germline): SGHTA, FQGNSA. The whole variable domain, remainder taken from reference TRBV7-2 and TRBJ2-2, is GAGVSQSPSNKVTEKGKDVELRCDPISGHTALYWYRQSLGQGLEFLIYFQGNSAPDKSGLPSDRFSAERTGGSVSTLTIQRTQQEDSAVYLCASSDGRRNTGELFFGEGSRLTVL.

This clonotype came up a few times. This chain links TRBV29-1 with TRBJ2-1; D is tentatively TRBD1 or TRBD2 (5 bases each). The V gene's germline CDR1 is SQVTM and CDR2 ANQGSEA. Deletions cut 4 bases from V and 6 bases from J, with 19 bases between. The CDR3 is 15 residues long. The chain's CDR3 is CSVGGDPRTINEQFF. Here the CDR3 DNA reads TGCAGCGTTGGAGGGGACCCAAGGACCATCAATGAGCAGTTCTTC.

This clonotype was recorded at least ten times. Because it lacks the conserved phenylalanine or tryptophan at the end, this CDR3 is likely a read error. The limits of the CDR3 on the DNA are not certain, so only TCRdb's listed CDR3 is given. The chain combines TRBV7-2 with TRBJ2-1; the table calls TRBD2, which could not be checked here. Germline V gene sequence: CDR1 SGHTA, CDR2 FQGNSA. The CDR3 region is 17 residues in length, termini included. The CDR3 is CASSSHTLPRTSGSGGV.

This clonotype came up a few times. This chain connects TRBV7-2 to TRBJ2-5, with 9 bases that match TRBD2. The CDR3 runs 15 residues. Germline assignment: CDR1 SGHTA and CDR2 FQGNSA. V trimming: 4 bases; J trimming: 4 bases; junction bases outside the gene matches: 7. The CDR3 reads CASSSSAGGGETQYF. CDR3 nucleotides: TGTGCCAGCAGCTCGTCAGCGGGGGGAGGAGAGACCCAGTACTTC.

This chain uses TRBV19 with TRBJ2-5; D is perhaps TRBD1 (5 bases). V was cut by 6 bases and J by 2 bases, with 10 bases left in between. Germline-derived CDR1 and CDR2 are LNHDA and SQIVND (reference sequence). This CDR3 has 13 amino acids. CDR3 sequence: CASRPTEQETQYF. In DNA form, the CDR3 reads TGTGCCAGTAGACCGACAGAACAAGAGACCCAGTACTTC. The full variable domain, completed using reference TRBV19 and TRBJ2-5, is DGGITQSPKYLFRKEGQNVTLSCEQNLNHDAMYWYRQDPGQGLRLIYYSQIVNDFQKGDIAEGYSVSREKKESFPLTVTSAQKNPTAFYLCASRPTEQETQYFGPGTRLLVL.

The chain carries TRBV5-4 and TRBJ2-3; 7 bases fit TRBD1. The ends lost 4 bases at V and 4 bases at J; junction bases unmatched: 12. The CDR3 sequence is 16 residues long. Germline V gene lookup returns CDR1 SGHNT and CDR2 YYREEE (reference sequence). CDR3 residues: CASSLLADQGADTQYF. The DNA for the CDR3 is TGTGCCAGCAGCCTCCTAGCAGATCAGGGGGCAGATACGCAGTATTTT.

This clonotype was seen just once. The gene calls are TRBV7-9 and TRBJ1-1; D not resolved. V dropped 5 bases and J dropped 8 bases, with 9 bases sitting between them. Per the germline V gene, CDR1 is SEHNR and CDR2 is FQNEAQ (reference sequence). The CDR3 is 11 amino acids. CDR3 sequence (DNA): TGTGCCAGCAGCCCTGGGTGGGAAGCTTTCTTT. Its protein is CASSPGWEAFF.

V gene TRBV10-2 combines with J gene TRBJ1-1; TRBD1 matches at 9 bases. The CDR3 sequence is 15 residues long. With V trimmed by 8 bases and J by 5 bases, 12 bases remained unmatched. Per germline, CDR1 WSHSY and CDR2 SAAADI. The CDR3 sequence: CASGSSGQGLTEAFF. Here the CDR3 DNA reads TGCGCCAGCGGCAGTAGTGGACAGGGGTTAACTGAAGCTTTCTTT.

A few counts support this clonotype. The chain combines TRBV29-1 with TRBJ2-1, with no clear D. The CDR3 sequence is 14 residues long. With 4 bases removed from V and 2 bases from J, the gap between germline ends came to 12 bases. The V gene's germline CDR1 is SQVTM and CDR2 ANQGSEA. DNA of the CDR3: TGCAGCGTTGCATTAAGGGCTGCCTACAATGAGCAGTTCTTC. Translation: CSVALRAAYNEQFF.

This clonotype showed up many times. J is TRBJ2-5 and V is TRBV6-1; D may be TRBD2 (5 bases). V was shortened by 3 bases and J by 11 bases, with 16 bases between the two germline ends. The length of the CDR3 is 13 residues. Germline CDR1 MNHNS, CDR2 SASEGT. CDR3 amino acids: CASSEAPDRGQYF. CDR3 nucleotides: TGTGCCAGCAGTGAGGCGCCCGACCGAGGGCAGTACTTC.

This chain links TRBV6-2 or TRBV6-3 with TRBJ1-6; D perhaps matches TRBD1 (6 bases). The CDR3 sequence is 17 residues long. Trimming took off 2 bases at V and 10 bases at J, with 21 bases between the two ends. Germline V gives CDR1 MNHEY, CDR2 SVGEGT. The CDR3 DNA is TGTGCCAGCAGTTACGTGGACAGCCTGTCGTTGCGGTCACCCCTCCACTTT. The encoded protein is CASSYVDSLSLRSPLHF.

This chain joins TRBV12-5 and TRBJ2-5; perhaps TRBD1 as D (6 bases). Germline V gene lookup returns CDR1 LGHNT and CDR2 FRNRAP. V was cut by 2 bases and J by 5 bases, with 6 bases left in between. The CDR3 has 12 residues. CDR3 sequence: CASGLQGETQYF. The CDR3 DNA sequence: TGTGCTAGTGGTTTGCAGGGGGAGACCCAGTACTTC.

This clonotype was seen many times. This chain uses TRBV7-2 with TRBJ2-3; perhaps TRBD2 as D (5 bases). The CDR3 contains 15 residues. Germline CDR1 reads SGHTA; CDR2 reads FQGNSA. Deletions cut 4 bases from V and 2 bases from J, with 13 bases between. CDR3 bases: TGTGCCAGCAGCTCGGACTCTCATCCCACAGATACGCAGTATTTT. The encoded protein is CASSSDSHPTDTQYF.

This chain uses TRBV6-1 with TRBJ2-5, with 7 bases that match TRBD2. Per the germline V gene, CDR1 is MNHNS and CDR2 is SASEGT. With V trimmed by 5 bases and J by 5 bases, 11 bases remained unmatched. The CDR3 spans 15 residues. CDR3 coding DNA: TGTGCCAGCAGTTCCGGGACTACCCCCTCCGAGACCCAGTACTTC. Translation: CASSSGTTPSETQYF.

This clonotype was detected ten times or more. The gene calls are TRBV7-2 and TRBJ2-1, with D possibly being TRBD2 (5 bases). The germline V gene has CDR1 SGHTA and CDR2 FQGNSA. The CDR3 runs 15 residues. The germline V and J ends were trimmed by 0 bases and 6 bases, with 12 bases remaining between them. The CDR3 protein is CASSLAAGALNEQFF. DNA of the CDR3: TGTGCCAGCAGCTTAGCGGCGGGTGCCCTCAATGAGCAGTTCTTC. The full variable domain, its missing parts supplied by reference TRBV7-2 and TRBJ2-1, is GAGVSQSPSNKVTEKGKDVELRCDPISGHTALYWYRQSLGQGLEFLIYFQGNSAPDKSGLPSDRFSAERTGGSVSTLTIQRTQQEDSAVYLCASSLAAGALNEQFFGPGTRLTVL.

This clonotype was seen more than once but under ten times. The V and J genes are TRBV20-1 and TRBJ2-7; D is perhaps TRBD1 or TRBD2 (5 bases each). Trimming removed 6 bases from V and 3 bases from J, with 15 bases in between. The CDR3 length is 13 residues. Per the germline V gene, CDR1 is DFQATT and CDR2 is SNEGSKA (reference sequence). The DNA for the CDR3 is TGCAGTGCAGCCCGAGGGGATCTCTACGAGCAGTACTTC. It is translated as CSAARGDLYEQYF.

The sample holds many counts of this clonotype. The chain carries TRBV12-3 or TRBV12-4 and TRBJ1-2; D unresolved. The CDR3 totals 16 residues. V was cut by 7 bases and J by 7 bases, with 25 bases left in between. In DNA, the CDR3 is TGTGCCAGCACCCAGAGGGAGCATATGGGCTACGGTGGCTACACCTTC. Translated: CASTQREHMGYGGYTF.

This clonotype was seen at least ten times. The genes are TRBV4-3 and TRBJ1-1; no definite D call. This CDR3 region has 13 residues. Trimming left V 1 base short and J 0 bases short, with 3 bases between. CDR1 and CDR2 (germline): LGHNA, YSLEER. CDR3 region: CASSQAVNTEAFF. The CDR3 nucleotides are TGCGCCAGCAGCCAAGCGGTGAACACTGAAGCTTTCTTT.

This clonotype was recorded a few times. This chain connects TRBV19 to TRBJ2-3; the match to TRBD2 covers 7 bases. Germline CDR1 is LNHDA and CDR2 is SQIVND (reference sequence). J was trimmed by 9 bases and V by 4 bases; bases with no gene match: 4. This CDR3 comprises 12 residues. In DNA, the CDR3 is TGTGCCAGTAGTAAGGAGCGGGGAACGCAGTATTTT. This codes for CASSKERGTQYF. Based on the CDR3 plus reference TRBV19 and TRBJ2-3, the full variable domain is DGGITQSPKYLFRKEGQNVTLSCEQNLNHDAMYWYRQDPGQGLRLIYYSQIVNDFQKGDIAEGYSVSREKKESFPLTVTSAQKNPTAFYLCASSKERGTQYFGPGTRLTVL.

At least ten counts were recorded for this clonotype. The chain employs TRBV4-1 and TRBJ1-1, with D possibly TRBD1 on 6 matching bases. V was pared by 2 bases and J by 11 bases, with 15 bases between. The length of the CDR3 is 13 residues. Germline assignment: CDR1 MGHRA and CDR2 YSYEKL. CDR3 bases: TGCGCCAGCAGCCAACCCAGGACCGGACAGGCTTTCTTT. Its translation: CASSQPRTGQAFF.

J is TRBJ1-1 and V is TRBV5-4; D is undetermined. CDR1 SGHNT and CDR2 YYREEE come from the germline V gene (reference sequence). The CDR3 extends over 14 amino acids. The V and J ends lost 4 bases and 4 bases respectively, with 14 bases between them. CDR3 amino acids: CASSIPGVGTEAFF. CDR3 in DNA: TGTGCCAGCAGCATCCCGGGCGTAGGCACTGAAGCTTTCTTT. The variable domain in full, with the rest retrieved from reference TRBV5-4 and TRBJ1-1, is ETGVTQSPTHLIKTRGQQVTLRCSSQSGHNTVSWYQQALGQGPQFIFQYYREEENGRGNFPPRFSGLQFPNYSSELNVNALELDDSALYLCASSIPGVGTEAFFGQGTRLTVV.

The rearrangement links TRBV20-1 to TRBJ1-1; perhaps TRBD1 as D (6 bases). V was pared by 6 bases and J by 0 bases, with 11 bases between. CDR1 DFQATT and CDR2 SNEGSKA come from the germline V gene (reference sequence). The CDR3 contains 13 residues. Written as DNA, the CDR3 is TGCAGTGCAAGGACAGATATGAACACTGAAGCTTTCTTT. Protein product: CSARTDMNTEAFF.

On this clonotype itself: This may come from a read error, since a much larger clone is one base off. The gene calls are TRBV4-3 and TRBJ2-7; TRBD2 aligns across 7 bases. Trimming removed 3 bases from V and 0 bases from J; junction bases left unmatched: 11. Germline V gene lookup returns CDR1 LGHNA and CDR2 YSLEER. CDR3 length: 17 amino acids. CDR3 sequence (DNA): TGCGCCAGCAGCCACAGAACCGAGACTAGCTACTCCTACGAGCAGTACTTC. Translation: CASSHRTETSYSYEQYF.

This clonotype has a count of ten or more. This chain uses TRBV7-2 with TRBJ1-2; 9 bases map to TRBD1. Losses at the gene ends were 5 bases for V and 4 bases for J; bases not matched to a gene: 2. The germline gives CDR1 SGHTA, CDR2 FQGNSA. The CDR3 sequence is 13 residues long. Here the CDR3 DNA reads TGTGCCAGCAGCAACAGGGGGCCCTATGGCTACACCTTC. Translation: CASSNRGPYGYTF. Full variable domain (outside the CDR3, taken from reference TRBV7-2 and TRBJ1-2): GAGVSQSPSNKVTEKGKDVELRCDPISGHTALYWYRQSLGQGLEFLIYFQGNSAPDKSGLPSDRFSAERTGGSVSTLTIQRTQQEDSAVYLCASSNRGPYGYTFGSGTRLTVV.

This clonotype has just a few counts. The gene calls are TRBV12-3 or TRBV12-4 and TRBJ2-1; 9 nucleotides line up with TRBD2. The CDR3 spans 15 residues. V lost 5 bases, J lost 5 bases, and 7 bases stayed unmatched. The chain's CDR3 is CASSDSGSGDNEQFF. The DNA for the CDR3 is TGTGCCAGCAGTGATAGCGGGAGCGGAGACAATGAGCAGTTCTTC.

Only a few counts were recorded for this clonotype. The V gene is TRBV7-9, the J gene TRBJ1-1; maybe TRBD1 (5 bases). Germline V gene sequence: CDR1 SEHNR, CDR2 FQNEAQ (reference sequence). V lost 8 bases to trimming and J lost 0 bases, with 22 bases between them. This CDR3 region has 17 residues. CDR3 in DNA: TGTGCCAGCGCCCTAAGGCCCCCCGGGGCGTTGAACACTGAAGCTTTCTTT. This encodes CASALRPPGALNTEAFF.

The rearrangement links TRBV4-3 to TRBJ2-7; 8 nucleotides match TRBD2. This CDR3 has 20 residues. V trimming: 1 base; J trimming: 2 bases; junction bases outside the gene matches: 19. Germline V gene lookup returns CDR1 LGHNA and CDR2 YSLEER. CDR3 amino acids: CASSQGLLSGILTATYEQYF. In DNA form, the CDR3 reads TGCGCCAGCAGCCAAGGACTACTTAGCGGGATCCTAACTGCTACCTACGAGCAGTACTTC.

This clonotype has a handful of counts. The chain recombines TRBV7-6 with TRBJ2-3; tentative D call: TRBD1 (6 bases). V lost 3 bases, J lost 0 bases, and 13 bases lay in between. The germline V gene encodes CDR1 SGHVS and CDR2 FNYEAQ. The CDR3 extends over 16 amino acids. The CDR3 DNA reads as TGTGCCAGCAGCTTCAGGGGTATTACTAGCACAGATACGCAGTATTTT. Translated, it gives CASSFRGITSTDTQYF. Based on the CDR3 plus reference TRBV7-6 and TRBJ2-3, the full variable domain is GAGVSQSPRYKVTKRGQDVALRCDPISGHVSLYWYRQALGQGPEFLTYFNYEAQQDKSGLPNDRFSAERPEGSISTLTIQRTEQRDSAMYRCASSFRGITSTDTQYFGPGTRLTVL.

Notes on this clonotype: One end of the junction does not line up with germline, which may come from a read error. The chain combines TRBV4-1 with TRBJ2-3, with 7 bases lining up with TRBD1. CDR3 size: 16 residues. Germline assignment: CDR1 MGHRA and CDR2 YSYEKL. The CDR3: CANSQETGARRDTQYF. In DNA, the CDR3 is TGCGCCAACAGCCAAGAAACAGGGGCCCGAAGAGATACGCAGTATTTT.